A single sample is the source of the 28 T cell receptor beta chains below, sequenced in a study of STAT5B mutations in CD4+ large granular lymphocyte leukemia. Some clones are missing from TCRdb's copy, which holds only in-frame ones; the method was immunoSEQ multiplex PCR. The table includes more than 2,500 clones, around 79% detected once. The sequenced sample consisted of PBMCs. These receptors were taken from a woman aged 70-85 years with CD4+ T-cell large granular lymphocyte leukemia.

This sequence joins TRBV14 and TRBJ2-3, with D possibly matching TRBD1 (6 bases). This CDR3 has 15 amino acids. Trimming took off 0 bases at V and 3 bases at J, with 10 bases between the two ends. Germline lookup yields CDR1 SGHDN and CDR2 FVKESK. CDR3 in amino acids: CASSQDRGGTDTQYF. As DNA, the CDR3 is TGTGCCAGCAGCCAAGACAGGGGTGGGACAGATACGCAGTATTTT.

J is TRBJ2-4 and V is TRBV5-1, with 9 positions matching TRBD1. This CDR3 comprises 14 residues. Germline V lookup: CDR1 SGHRS, CDR2 YFSETQ. With V trimmed by 0 bases and J by 6 bases, 1 base remained unmatched. CDR3 sequence: CASSLGQGGNIQYF. DNA of the CDR3: TGCGCCAGCAGCTTGGGACAGGGGGGAAACATTCAGTACTTC.

This rearrangement joins TRBV4-3 to TRBJ2-5; 8 bases are a match to TRBD1. Unmatched junction bases numbered 6, after V lost 1 base and J lost 5 bases. The CDR3 runs to 15 residues. Germline values: CDR1 LGHNA, CDR2 YSLEER. DNA for the CDR3: TGCGCCAGCAGCCAAGCCCAGGGGGCAATGGAGACCCAGTACTTC. Its protein product is CASSQAQGAMETQYF.

This clone was observed a handful of times. The rearrangement joins TRBV12-2 to TRBJ1-6. TRBV12-2 is shown as a pseudogene. The CDR3 consists of 17 residues. CDR3 protein: CASRLALGSFPNSPLHF. CDR3 bases: TGTGCAAGTCGCTTAGCCCTGGGGTCATTCCCGAATTCACCCCTCCACTTT.

The chain combines TRBV27 with TRBJ1-2, with D possibly being TRBD1 (6 bases). Germline V gives CDR1 MNHEY, CDR2 SMNVEV (reference sequence). This CDR3 contains 13 residues. V dropped 3 bases and J dropped 5 bases, with 10 bases sitting between them. CDR3 loop: CASSFSGAYGYTF. The CDR3 nucleotides read TGTGCCAGCAGTTTTTCGGGGGCGTATGGCTACACCTTC.

The chain is built from TRBV6-1 and TRBJ1-1, with 10 bases that match TRBD1. The CDR3 loop spans 15 amino acids. The V gene end was trimmed by 6 bases and the J gene end by 2 bases; junction bases not matched to a gene: 6. Germline V CDR1 and CDR2: MNHNS, SASEGT. The CDR3 sequence: CASRLRQGANTEAFF. The CDR3 bases are TGTGCCAGCAGACTCAGACAGGGGGCTAACACTGAAGCTTTCTTT.

This chain uses TRBV5-6 with TRBJ2-7; D not resolved. The germline CDR1 and CDR2 sequences are SGHDT and YYEEEE. V shed 0 bases and J shed 6 bases, with 7 bases lying between them. The CDR3 length is 12 residues. For the CDR3, the DNA is TGTGCCAGCAGCTTGGGAGTTGTCGAGCAGTACTTC. Its protein is CASSLGVVEQYF.

This clone turned up a few times. The rearrangement links TRBV5-4 to TRBJ1-6; perhaps TRBD1 as D (6 bases). The CDR3 spans 16 residues. The germline V and J ends were trimmed by 0 bases and 9 bases, with 16 bases remaining between them. Germline assignment: CDR1 SGHNT and CDR2 YYREEE (reference sequence). CDR3 DNA: TGTGCCAGCAGCTTGGATCAACAGGGTTCCGGTTCACCCCTCCACTTT. Protein: CASSLDQQGSGSPLHF.

The chain uses TRBV10-3 and TRBJ2-3; D is undetermined. The length of the CDR3 is 16 residues. Per the germline V gene, CDR1 is ENHRY and CDR2 is SYGVKD. V lost 0 bases and J 2 bases, leaving 12 bases between the germline ends. This CDR3 is CAISESTPPLTDTQYF. The CDR3, as DNA: TGTGCCATCAGTGAGTCGACTCCCCCGCTCACAGATACGCAGTATTTT.

The count of this clone is one. The V call is TRBV25-1, the J call TRBJ1-2; D is uncertain. Per germline, CDR1 MGHDK and CDR2 SYGVNS. The CDR3 is made up of 13 amino acids. Deletions cut 7 bases from V and 0 bases from J, with 9 bases between. CDR3 sequence reads: CASNRGANYGYTF. The CDR3 nucleotides are TGTGCCAGCAACAGAGGAGCTAACTATGGCTACACCTTC.

This clone was observed a few times. The chain uses TRBV30 and TRBJ1-5; 9 nucleotides line up with TRBD1. This CDR3 comprises 15 residues. The trim removed 1 base at V and 6 bases at J, leaving 7 bases unmatched. The V gene's germline CDR1 is GTSNPN and CDR2 SVGIG (reference sequence). The CDR3 reads CAWSGGTGLSQPQHF. DNA of the CDR3: TGTGCCTGGAGTGGAGGGACAGGGCTCTCTCAGCCCCAGCATTTT.

V usage is TRBV7-6 and J usage is TRBJ2-2, with 9 bases that match TRBD1. V trimming: 5 bases; J trimming: 7 bases; junction bases outside the gene matches: 5. From germline, CDR1 is SGHVS and CDR2 FNYEAQ. The CDR3 is made up of 14 amino acids. The CDR3 nucleotides are TGTGCCAGCAGCCCACAGGGGGCGGGCGGGGAGCTGTTTTTT. Protein product: CASSPQGAGGELFF.

The chain uses TRBV6-5 and TRBJ1-3; 9 bases are shared with TRBD1. CDR3 size: 14 residues. Germline CDR1 is MNHEY and CDR2 is SVGAGI. The junction had 7 bases not matched to a gene; V was cut back by 10 bases and J by 3 bases. CDR3 sequence: CATQQGALGNTIYF. CDR3 bases: TGTGCCACCCAACAGGGGGCGCTTGGAAACACCATATATTTT.

This clone was detected only a few times. This chain connects TRBV27 to TRBJ2-7, with D possibly matching TRBD1 (6 bases). The CDR3 loop spans 14 amino acids. V lost 5 bases to trimming and J lost 2 bases, with 13 bases between them. Germline-derived CDR1 and CDR2 are MNHEY and SMNVEV (reference sequence). For the CDR3, the DNA is TGTGCCAGCAGTCATGACAGGAATACCTACGAGCAGTACTTC. Protein product: CASSHDRNTYEQYF.

This chain connects TRBV5-5 to TRBJ1-1; D is uncertain. V was shortened by 5 bases and J by 4 bases, with 15 bases between the two germline ends. Germline V CDR1 and CDR2: SGHKS, YYEKEE (reference sequence). The CDR3 contains 14 residues. CDR3 nucleotides: TGTGCCAGCAGTTCGGGAATCGTTGGCACTGAAGCTTTCTTT. It translates to CASSSGIVGTEAFF. Full variable domain (remainder filled in from reference TRBV5-5 and TRBJ1-1): DAGVTQSPTHLIKTRGQQVTLRCSPISGHKSVSWYQQVLGQGPQFIFQYYEKEERGRGNFPDRFSARQFPNYSSELNVNALLLGDSALYLCASSSGIVGTEAFFGQGTRLTVV.

The chain recombines TRBV5-1 with TRBJ2-1; D may correspond to TRBD1 or TRBD2 (5 bases each). Germline-derived CDR1 and CDR2 are SGHRS and YFSETQ. V was cut by 4 bases and J by 0 bases, with 14 bases left in between. This CDR3 spans 16 amino acids. CDR3 DNA: TGCGCCAGCAGCAGTCGGGACGGAGGCTCCTACAATGAGCAGTTCTTC. Amino acid sequence: CASSSRDGGSYNEQFF.

V and J are TRBV30 and TRBJ1-2, with a possible D match to TRBD1 (6 bases). Trimming took 3 bases from V and 4 from J, leaving 18 bases between them. The CDR3 sequence is 15 residues long. From germline, CDR1 is GTSNPN and CDR2 SVGIG (reference sequence). Here the CDR3 reads CAWSPPVVGAYGYTF. The CDR3 DNA sequence: TGTGCCTGGAGCCCGCCTGTTGTGGGGGCCTATGGCTACACCTTC.

This chain links TRBV6-5 with TRBJ2-7, with TRBD2 matching over 9 bases. The CDR3 length is 15 residues. Losses at the gene ends were 2 bases for V and 2 bases for J; bases not matched to a gene: 4. In germline, CDR1 is MNHEY, CDR2 SVGAGI. In DNA form, the CDR3 reads TGTGCCAGCAGTTACGTTAGCGGGGGACCCTACGAGCAGTACTTC. This encodes CASSYVSGGPYEQYF.

V usage is TRBV27 and J usage is TRBJ1-4; 11 bases line up with TRBD1. The CDR3 consists of 15 residues. Germline V gives CDR1 MNHEY, CDR2 SMNVEV (reference sequence). V lost 4 bases and J lost 8; bases outside the gene matches: 6. The CDR3 nucleotides are TGTGCCAGCAGTTACCAGGACAGGGGGCTCGAAAAACTGTTTTTT. Its protein product is CASSYQDRGLEKLFF.

The chain is built from TRBV19 and TRBJ2-1, with no clear D. V was shortened by 6 bases and J by 0 bases, with 12 bases between the two germline ends. Germline V lookup: CDR1 LNHDA, CDR2 SQIVND (reference sequence). There are 15 residues in the CDR3. The CDR3 loop is CASSNYSLSYNEQFF. CDR3 coding DNA: TGTGCCAGTAGCAACTACAGCCTCTCCTACAATGAGCAGTTCTTC.

This chain uses TRBV28 with TRBJ2-5; no clear D gene. Germline CDR1 is MDHEN and CDR2 is SYDVKM. V lost 1 base, J lost 5 bases, and 14 bases lay in between. This CDR3 spans 15 amino acids. The CDR3 DNA sequence: TGTGCCAGCAGTTTATTTAGGGCCCGCACGGAGACCCAGTACTTC. Translating it yields CASSLFRARTETQYF.

The chain recombines TRBV5-4 with TRBJ1-3; D call uncertain. This CDR3 has 16 residues. V shed 0 bases and J shed 0 bases, with 10 bases lying between them. CDR1 SGHNT and CDR2 YYREEE come from the germline V gene (reference sequence). The CDR3 DNA reads as TGTGCCAGCAGCTTGGGGTCGGGGATCTCTGGAAACACCATATATTTT. The encoded protein is CASSLGSGISGNTIYF.

V and J are TRBV5-1 and TRBJ1-3; D is uncertain. The CDR3 has 16 amino acids. Germline V gives CDR1 SGHRS, CDR2 YFSETQ. Trimming stripped 0 bases from V and 0 bases from J, with 10 bases between. The CDR3, as DNA: TGCGCCAGCAGCTTGGGCCACCCGAGCTCTGGAAACACCATATATTTT. Amino acids: CASSLGHPSSGNTIYF.

The genes are TRBV19 and TRBJ1-1; a weak D match, TRBD1 (6 bases). CDR3 size: 14 residues. Trimming cost V 5 bases and J 1 base, with 11 bases left between them. Per the germline V gene, CDR1 is LNHDA and CDR2 is SQIVND (reference sequence). CDR3 bases: TGTGCCAGTAGTTCCGGGACACCGAACACTGAAGCTTTCTTT. It yields the protein CASSSGTPNTEAFF. The full variable domain, its missing parts supplied by reference TRBV19 and TRBJ1-1, is DGGITQSPKYLFRKEGQNVTLSCEQNLNHDAMYWYRQDPGQGLRLIYYSQIVNDFQKGDIAEGYSVSREKKESFPLTVTSAQKNPTAFYLCASSSGTPNTEAFFGQGTRLTVV.

The chain couples TRBV7-3 to TRBJ1-1; TRBD1 might be the D (6 bases). V dropped 2 bases and J dropped 6 bases, with 13 bases sitting between them. CDR1 and CDR2 from the germline V gene are SGHTA and FQGTGA. The CDR3 covers 14 residues. The CDR3 DNA reads as TGTGCCAGCAGCTTACAGGGGCAGGGAGCTGAAGCTTTCTTT. This codes for CASSLQGQGAEAFF.

The gene calls are TRBV4-3 and TRBJ2-6, with D hard to call. The CDR3 runs 16 residues. The germline V gene has CDR1 LGHNA and CDR2 YSLEER. V shed 0 bases and J shed 4 bases, with 10 bases lying between them. The CDR3 spells CASSQEGNWGANVLTF. In DNA, the CDR3 is TGCGCCAGCAGCCAAGAGGGCAACTGGGGGGCCAACGTCCTGACTTTC.

The rearrangement links TRBV19 to TRBJ1-1; TRBD1 aligns across 8 bases. The CDR3 is made up of 15 amino acids. V dropped 4 bases and J dropped 3; count of bases not matched to a gene: 7. From germline, CDR1 is LNHDA and CDR2 SQIVND (reference sequence). In DNA, the CDR3 is TGTGCCAGTAGTAGACGAGCAGGGGGCGACACTGAAGCTTTCTTT. Its protein product is CASSRRAGGDTEAFF.

This clone has more than one count but fewer than ten. The chain employs TRBV10-1 and TRBJ2-3, with no clear D. This CDR3 is 12 amino acids long. V lost 5 bases to trimming and J lost 5 bases, with 8 bases between them. Germline lookup yields CDR1 WNHNN and CDR2 SYGVQD (reference sequence). The CDR3 DNA reads TGCGCCAGCAGTCCCGACGGAGATACGCAGTATTTT. It is translated as CASSPDGDTQYF.